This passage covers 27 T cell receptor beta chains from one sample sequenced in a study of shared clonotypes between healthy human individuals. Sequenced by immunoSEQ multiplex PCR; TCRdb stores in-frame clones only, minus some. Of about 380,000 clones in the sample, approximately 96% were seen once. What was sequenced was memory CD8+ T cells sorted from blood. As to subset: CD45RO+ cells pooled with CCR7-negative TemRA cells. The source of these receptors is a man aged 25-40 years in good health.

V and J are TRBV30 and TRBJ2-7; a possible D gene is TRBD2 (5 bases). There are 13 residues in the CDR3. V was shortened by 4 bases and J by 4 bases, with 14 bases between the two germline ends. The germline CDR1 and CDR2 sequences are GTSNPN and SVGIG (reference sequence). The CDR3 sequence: CAWTVQAAYEQYF. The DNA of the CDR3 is TGTGCCTGGACTGTCCAAGCGGCTTACGAGCAGTACTTC.

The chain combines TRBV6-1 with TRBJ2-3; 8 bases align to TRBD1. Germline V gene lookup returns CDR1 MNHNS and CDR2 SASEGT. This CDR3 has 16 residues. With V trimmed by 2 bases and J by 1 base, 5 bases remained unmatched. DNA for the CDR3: TGTGCCAGCAGTGAATTTGCGACAGGGGGCACAGATACGCAGTATTTT. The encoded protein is CASSEFATGGTDTQYF.

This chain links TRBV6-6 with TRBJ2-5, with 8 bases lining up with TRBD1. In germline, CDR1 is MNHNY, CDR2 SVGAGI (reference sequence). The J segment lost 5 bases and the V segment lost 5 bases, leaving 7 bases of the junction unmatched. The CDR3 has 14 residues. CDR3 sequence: CASSARTGRETQYF. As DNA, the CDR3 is TGTGCCAGCAGTGCCCGGACAGGGCGGGAGACCCAGTACTTC.

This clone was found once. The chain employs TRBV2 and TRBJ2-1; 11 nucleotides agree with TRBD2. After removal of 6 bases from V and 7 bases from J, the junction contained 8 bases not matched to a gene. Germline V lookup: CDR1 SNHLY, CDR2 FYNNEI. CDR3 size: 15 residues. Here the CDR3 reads CASSLLAGEINEQFF. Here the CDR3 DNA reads TGTGCCAGCAGCCTACTAGCGGGAGAAATAAATGAGCAGTTCTTC.

The CDR3 reads CASSLARGRVRNIQYF. CDR3 bases: TGTGCCAGCAGCTTGGCCCGCGGGAGGGTTAGGAACATTCAGTACTTC. V usage is TRBV5-6 and J usage is TRBJ2-4; 9 nucleotides line up with TRBD2. The trim removed 0 bases at V and 7 bases at J, leaving 8 bases unmatched. This CDR3 region has 16 residues. Germline CDR1 SGHDT, CDR2 YYEEEE.

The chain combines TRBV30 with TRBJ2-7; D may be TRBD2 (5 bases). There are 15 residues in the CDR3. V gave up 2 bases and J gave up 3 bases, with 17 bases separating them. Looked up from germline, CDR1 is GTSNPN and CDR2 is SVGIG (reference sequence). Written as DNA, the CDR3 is TGTGCCTGGAGTATAACCGGGATACGCAACTACGAGCAGTACTTC. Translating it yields CAWSITGIRNYEQYF.

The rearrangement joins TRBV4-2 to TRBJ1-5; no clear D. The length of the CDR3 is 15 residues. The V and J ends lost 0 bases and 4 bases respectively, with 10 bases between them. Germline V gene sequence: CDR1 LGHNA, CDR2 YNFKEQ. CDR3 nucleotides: TGTGCCAGCAGCCAAGAGTCGACAACAAATCAGCCCCAGCATTTT. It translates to CASSQESTTNQPQHF.

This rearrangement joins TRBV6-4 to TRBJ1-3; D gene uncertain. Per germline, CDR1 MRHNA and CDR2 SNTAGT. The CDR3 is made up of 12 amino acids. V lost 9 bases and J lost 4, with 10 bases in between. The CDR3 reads CASDVQGNTIYF. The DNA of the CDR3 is TGTGCCAGTGACGTCCAGGGAAACACCATATATTTT.

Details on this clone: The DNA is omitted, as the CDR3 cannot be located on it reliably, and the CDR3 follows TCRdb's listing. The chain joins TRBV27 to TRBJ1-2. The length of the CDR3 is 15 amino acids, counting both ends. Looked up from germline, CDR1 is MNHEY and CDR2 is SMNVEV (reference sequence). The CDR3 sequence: CASSFGEGRLYGYTF.

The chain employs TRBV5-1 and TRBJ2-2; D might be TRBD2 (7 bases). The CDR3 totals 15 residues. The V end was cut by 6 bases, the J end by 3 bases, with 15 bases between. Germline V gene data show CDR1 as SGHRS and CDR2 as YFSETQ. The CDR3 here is CASNPRGADTGELFF. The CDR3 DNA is TGCGCCAGCAACCCCCGGGGGGCTGACACCGGGGAGCTGTTTTTT.

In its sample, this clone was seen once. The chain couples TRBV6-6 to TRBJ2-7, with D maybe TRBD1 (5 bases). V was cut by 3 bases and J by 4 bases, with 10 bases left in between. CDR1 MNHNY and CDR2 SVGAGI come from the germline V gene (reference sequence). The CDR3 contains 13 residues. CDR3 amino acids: CASSYEDNYEQYF. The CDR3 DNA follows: TGTGCCAGCAGTTATGAGGACAATTACGAGCAGTACTTC.

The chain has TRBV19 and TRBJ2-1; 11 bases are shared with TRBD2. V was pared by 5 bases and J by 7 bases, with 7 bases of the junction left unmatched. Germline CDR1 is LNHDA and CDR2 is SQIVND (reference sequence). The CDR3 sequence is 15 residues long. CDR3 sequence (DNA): TGTGCCAGTAGTCTTTCGGGACTAGCGGTAAATGAGCAGTTCTTC. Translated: CASSLSGLAVNEQFF.

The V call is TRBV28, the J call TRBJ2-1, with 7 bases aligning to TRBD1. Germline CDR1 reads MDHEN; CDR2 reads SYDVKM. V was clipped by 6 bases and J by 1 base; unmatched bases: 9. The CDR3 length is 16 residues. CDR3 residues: CASRGEGGASYNEQFF. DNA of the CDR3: TGTGCCAGCAGGGGCGAAGGGGGCGCATCCTACAATGAGCAGTTCTTC. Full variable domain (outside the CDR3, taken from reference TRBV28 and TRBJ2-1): DVKVTQSSRYLVKRTGEKVFLECVQDMDHENMFWYRQDPGLGLRLIYFSYDVKMKEKGDIPEGYSVSREKKERFSLILESASTNQTSMYLCASRGEGGASYNEQFFGPGTRLTVL.

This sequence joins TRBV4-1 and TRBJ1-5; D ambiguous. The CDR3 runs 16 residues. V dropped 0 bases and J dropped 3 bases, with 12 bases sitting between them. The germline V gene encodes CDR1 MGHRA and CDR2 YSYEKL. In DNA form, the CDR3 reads TGCGCCAGCAGCCAAGACAAGGGTATAAACAATCAGCCCCAGCATTTT. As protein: CASSQDKGINNQPQHF.

CDR3: CASSADRGTEAFF. The CDR3 DNA reads as TGCGCCAGCAGCGCGGACAGGGGTACTGAAGCTTTCTTT. The V gene is TRBV5-1, the J gene TRBJ1-1, with TRBD1 identical over 9 bases. Germline trimming cut 4 bases from V and 5 bases from J; bases unmatched to any gene: 3. The CDR3 is made up of 13 amino acids. Germline V gene lookup returns CDR1 SGHRS and CDR2 YFSETQ.

CDR3 DNA sequence: TGTGCCAGCTCACCACCGACTAGCGGGCATTACAATGAGCAGTTCTTC. Its protein is CASSPPTSGHYNEQFF. The chain joins TRBV18 to TRBJ2-1; 10 nucleotides match TRBD2. Unmatched junction bases numbered 3, after V lost 0 bases and J lost 4 bases. Germline CDR1 reads KGHSH; CDR2 reads LQKENI. The CDR3 has 16 amino acids.

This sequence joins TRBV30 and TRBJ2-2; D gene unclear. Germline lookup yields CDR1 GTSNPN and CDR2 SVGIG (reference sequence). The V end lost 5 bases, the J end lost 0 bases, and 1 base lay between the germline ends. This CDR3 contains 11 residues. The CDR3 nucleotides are TGTGCCTGGGCGAACACCGGGGAGCTGTTTTTT. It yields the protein CAWANTGELFF. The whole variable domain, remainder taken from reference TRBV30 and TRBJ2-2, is SQTIHQWPATLVQPVGSPLSLECTVEGTSNPNLYWYRQAAGRGLQLLFYSVGIGQISSEVPQNLSASRPQDRQFILSSKKLLLSDSGFYLCAWANTGELFFGEGSRLTVL.

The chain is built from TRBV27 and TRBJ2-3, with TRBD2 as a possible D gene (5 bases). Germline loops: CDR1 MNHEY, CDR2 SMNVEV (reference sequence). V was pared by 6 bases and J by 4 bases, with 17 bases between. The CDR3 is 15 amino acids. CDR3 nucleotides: TGTGCCAGCAGCCCGAAAGCTTCGAGGGCAGATACGCAGTATTTT. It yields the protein CASSPKASRADTQYF.

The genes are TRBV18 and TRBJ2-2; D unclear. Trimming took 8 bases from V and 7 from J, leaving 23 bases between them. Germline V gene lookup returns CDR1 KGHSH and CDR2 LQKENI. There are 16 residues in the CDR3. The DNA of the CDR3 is TGTGCCAGCACTGGGCTGGGTTCCGAGATCAGCGGGGAGCTGTTTTTT. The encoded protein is CASTGLGSEISGELFF.

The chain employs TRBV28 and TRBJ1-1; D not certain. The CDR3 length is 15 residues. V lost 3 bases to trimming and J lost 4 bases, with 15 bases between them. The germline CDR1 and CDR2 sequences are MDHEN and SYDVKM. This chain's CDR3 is CASSFLTLAGTEAFF. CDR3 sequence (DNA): TGTGCCAGCAGTTTTCTAACCCTGGCGGGCACTGAAGCTTTCTTT.

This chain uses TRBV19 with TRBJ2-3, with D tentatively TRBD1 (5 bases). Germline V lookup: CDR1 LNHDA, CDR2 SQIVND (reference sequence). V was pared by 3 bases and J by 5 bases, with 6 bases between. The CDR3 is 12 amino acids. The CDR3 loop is CASSIREDTQYF. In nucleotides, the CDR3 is TGTGCCAGTAGTATCAGGGAAGATACGCAGTATTTT.

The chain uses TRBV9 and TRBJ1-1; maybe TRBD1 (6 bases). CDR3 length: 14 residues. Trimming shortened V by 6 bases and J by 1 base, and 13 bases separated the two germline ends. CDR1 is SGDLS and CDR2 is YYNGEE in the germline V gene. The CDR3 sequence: CASMYGTQNTEAFF. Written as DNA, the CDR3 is TGTGCCAGCATGTACGGGACACAGAACACTGAAGCTTTCTTT.

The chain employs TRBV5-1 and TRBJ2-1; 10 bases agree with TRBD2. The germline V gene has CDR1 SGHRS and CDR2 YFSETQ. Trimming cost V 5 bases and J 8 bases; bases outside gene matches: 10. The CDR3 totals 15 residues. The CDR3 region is CASRETSGTVDEQFF. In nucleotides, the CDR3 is TGCGCCAGCAGAGAAACTAGCGGGACGGTAGATGAGCAGTTCTTC.

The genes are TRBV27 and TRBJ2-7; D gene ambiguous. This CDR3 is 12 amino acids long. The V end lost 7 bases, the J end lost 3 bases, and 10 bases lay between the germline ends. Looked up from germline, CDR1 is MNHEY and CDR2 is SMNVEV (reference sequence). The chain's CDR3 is CASNLQSYEQYF. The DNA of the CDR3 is TGTGCCAGCAATCTTCAAAGCTACGAGCAGTACTTC.

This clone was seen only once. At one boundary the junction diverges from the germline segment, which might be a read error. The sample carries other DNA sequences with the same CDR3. CDR3 in amino acids: CASSYARSNQPQHF. In nucleotides, the CDR3 is TGCGCCAGCAGTTACGCGAGGAGCAATCAGCCCCAGCATTTT. The genes are TRBV6-6 and TRBJ1-5; D gene unclear. The germline V gene has CDR1 MNHNY and CDR2 SVGAGI (reference sequence). CDR3 length equals 14 residues.

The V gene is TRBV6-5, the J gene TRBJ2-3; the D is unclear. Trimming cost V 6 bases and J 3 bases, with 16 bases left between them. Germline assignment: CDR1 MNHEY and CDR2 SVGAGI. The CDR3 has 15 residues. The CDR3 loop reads CASSLGGVRTDTQYF. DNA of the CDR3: TGTGCCAGCAGCCTCGGCGGCGTTCGGACAGATACGCAGTATTTT.

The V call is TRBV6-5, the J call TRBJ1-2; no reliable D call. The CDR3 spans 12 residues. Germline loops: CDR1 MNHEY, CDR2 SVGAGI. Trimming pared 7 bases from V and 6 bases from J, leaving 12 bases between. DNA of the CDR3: TGTGCCAGCACCGAAGGATCCGATGGCTACACCTTC. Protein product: CASTEGSDGYTF.